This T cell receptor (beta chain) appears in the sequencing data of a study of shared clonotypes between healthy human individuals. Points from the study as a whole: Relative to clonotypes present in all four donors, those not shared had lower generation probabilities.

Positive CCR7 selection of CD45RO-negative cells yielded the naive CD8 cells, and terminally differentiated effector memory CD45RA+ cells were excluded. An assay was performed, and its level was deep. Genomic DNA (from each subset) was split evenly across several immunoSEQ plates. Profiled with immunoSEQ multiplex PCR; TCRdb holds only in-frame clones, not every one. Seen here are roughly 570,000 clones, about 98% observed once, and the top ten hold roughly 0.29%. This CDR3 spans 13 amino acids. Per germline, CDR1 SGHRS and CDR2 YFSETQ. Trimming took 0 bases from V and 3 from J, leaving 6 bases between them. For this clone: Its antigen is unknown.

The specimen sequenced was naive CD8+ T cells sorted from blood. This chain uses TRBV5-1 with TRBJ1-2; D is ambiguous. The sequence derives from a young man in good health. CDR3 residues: CASSLATDYGYTF. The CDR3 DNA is TGCGCCAGCAGCTTGGCGACGGACTATGGCTACACCTTC. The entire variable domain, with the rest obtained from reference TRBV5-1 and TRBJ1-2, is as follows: KAGVTQTPRYLIKTRGQQVTLSCSPISGHRSVSWYQQTPGQGLQFLFEYFSETQRNKGNFPGRFSGRQFSNSRSEMNVSTLELGDSALYLCASSLATDYGYTFGSGTRLTVV.